In its sample, the clone carrying this TCR beta chain was seen a few times. The antigen is not known. Profiled with immunoSEQ multiplex PCR; TCRdb holds only in-frame clones, not every one. The sample holds over 75,000 clones, roughly 93% seen once. The data were obtained in a study of cytomegalovirus exposure and HLA in healthy donors. The wider study: The roughly 130 validation repertoires used the same platform as the approximately 700 first-cohort repertoires (as reported by a later analysis). General observations from the study: Most TCR sequences showed up rarely, but some public TCRs showed up in many donors. Cytomegalovirus-associated status was assigned to 150 or so TCR beta chains.

Donors came from a validation cohort of over a hundred subjects, distinct from the first 666-subject cohort. The TCR originated in a man aged 25-45 years in good health and CMV-seronegative. The specimen was PBMCs.

CDR3 residues: CASSLLAGDGEQYF. DNA of the CDR3: TGTGCCAGCAGCTTATTAGCGGGGGATGGCGAGCAGTACTTC. The chain employs TRBV5-4 and TRBJ2-7, with 9 bases aligning to TRBD2. Trimming took 2 bases from V and 6 from J; bases not matched to a gene: 6. Germline CDR1 reads SGHNT; CDR2 reads YYREEE (reference sequence). CDR3 length equals 14 residues.